This TCR beta chain is from a study of T cell responses to AZD1222 COVID-19 vaccine. There are 14 residues in the CDR3. Trimming left V 10 bases short and J 1 base short, with 13 bases between. Germline V gene data show CDR1 as MNHEY and CDR2 as SMNVEV (reference sequence). Whole-study results and caveats: Repertoires were collected only later (after the peak T cell response had occurred).

The repertoire was sequenced with immunoSEQ multiplex PCR; TCRdb's copy has only in-frame clones and lacks some. The sample comprises around 150,000 clones, 92% of which are singletons, and about 4.5% rests with the top ten. Concerning this clone: Its cognate antigen is unknown.

The TCR originated in an adult in good health. This chain uses TRBV27 with TRBJ2-2; D perhaps matches TRBD2 (6 bases). The sequences come from peripheral blood, collected on day 0 of MenACWY control vaccination. The chain's CDR3 is CATLGLKNTGELFF. The CDR3 coding sequence is TGTGCCACCCTGGGACTCAAGAACACCGGGGAGCTGTTTTTT.